This passage covers 20 T cell receptor beta chains from one sample sequenced in a study of CD8 T cells in Susac syndrome. cDNA came from about 0.51 to 1 ug RNA primed by random hexamers. TCRdb used MiXCR to reprocess the immunoSEQ multiplex PCR reads, holding one entry per CDR3 protein. The data contain some 200,000 distinct CDR3 sequences, 90% to 95% of them seen just once; the ten biggest clones take up around 0.079%. Sequencing was done on a sample of CD4+ T cells from PBMCs. The receptors here all came from a human donor with Susac syndrome.

In this sample, this clonotype turned up a few times. The J gene is TRBJ2-7, the V gene TRBV19; 11 nucleotides agree with TRBD1. The CDR3 has 14 residues. V was pared by 6 bases and J by 3 bases, with 4 bases of the junction left unmatched. Germline V gene lookup returns CDR1 LNHDA and CDR2 SQIVND (reference sequence). The CDR3 loop reads CASRSGTGGYEQYF. In nucleotides, the CDR3 is TGTGCCAGTAGATCCGGGACAGGGGGCTACGAGCAGTACTTC.

The J gene is TRBJ2-5, the V gene TRBV19; 9 nucleotides align to TRBD2. CDR1 and CDR2 from the germline V gene are LNHDA and SQIVND (reference sequence). V shed 1 base and J 1 base; nucleotides not matched to a gene: 7. CDR3 length equals 17 residues. In DNA form, the CDR3 reads TGTGCCAGTAGTATAGTAGACGCGGGGGGGCCCCAAGAGACCCAGTACTTC. It yields the protein CASSIVDAGGPQETQYF.

The chain combines TRBV9 with TRBJ2-3, with 10 bases fitting TRBD2. V lost 1 base to trimming and J lost 2 bases; unmatched junction nucleotides: 7. CDR1 is SGDLS, CDR2 YYNGEE, per germline. The CDR3 has 17 residues. The CDR3 loop reads CASSVSGLAENTDTQYF. The CDR3 DNA sequence: TGTGCCAGCAGCGTATCTGGACTAGCGGAGAACACAGATACGCAGTATTTT.

V usage is TRBV29-1 and J usage is TRBJ2-1, with a weak D call TRBD1 (6 bases). Looked up from germline, CDR1 is SQVTM and CDR2 is ANQGSEA. The CDR3 length is 17 residues. Trimming removed 8 bases from V and 1 base from J, with 24 bases in between. CDR3 loop: CSSWMGAVGKSYNEQFF. CDR3 coding DNA: TGCAGCTCATGGATGGGGGCGGTGGGGAAATCCTACAATGAGCAGTTCTTC.

This rearrangement joins TRBV2 to TRBJ2-1, with D perhaps TRBD2 (5 bases). Trimming left V 7 bases short and J 3 bases short, with 13 bases between. CDR1 is SNHLY, CDR2 FYNNEI, per germline. The CDR3 has 14 amino acids. CDR3 in amino acids: CASTEGDFYNEQFF. In DNA, the CDR3 is TGTGCCAGCACCGAGGGAGACTTCTACAATGAGCAGTTCTTC.

The chain carries TRBV28 and TRBJ2-5; 8 bases are shared with TRBD2. With V trimmed by 4 bases and J by 3 bases, 7 bases remained unmatched. The germline CDR1 and CDR2 sequences are MDHEN and SYDVKM. CDR3 length: 15 amino acids. The CDR3 DNA reads as TGTGCCAGCAGTTCCCCCGGTAGCGGGAAAGAGACCCAGTACTTC. Its protein product is CASSSPGSGKETQYF.

This clonotype appeared once. The chain links TRBV6-5 to TRBJ2-7, with TRBD2 as a possible D gene (6 bases). This CDR3 is built from 13 residues. V lost 6 bases and J 3 bases, leaving 12 bases between the germline ends. The germline CDR1 and CDR2 sequences are MNHEY and SVGAGI. CDR3: CASSRETNYEQYF. Here the CDR3 DNA reads TGTGCCAGCAGCCGGGAGACCAACTACGAGCAGTACTTC.

J is TRBJ1-3 and V is TRBV20-1; D uncertain. V shed 0 bases and J shed 4 bases, with 10 bases lying between them. Germline-derived CDR1 and CDR2 are DFQATT and SNEGSKA (reference sequence). CDR3 length: 14 amino acids. This CDR3 is CSAREPGNGNTIYF. CDR3 bases: TGCAGTGCTAGAGAACCCGGGAACGGAAACACCATATATTTT.

This clonotype was observed a handful of times. The rearrangement joins TRBV12-3 or TRBV12-4 to TRBJ1-5; 10 bases line up with TRBD1. Trimming removed 4 bases from V and 4 bases from J; junction bases left unmatched: 1. The CDR3 loop spans 14 amino acids. The CDR3 nucleotides read TGTGCCAGCAGTTCGGGACAGGGGAATCAGCCCCAGCATTTT. This sequence encodes CASSSGQGNQPQHF.

V is TRBV20-1 and J is TRBJ2-2; weak D call: TRBD2 (6 bases). V lost 6 bases and J lost 7, with 18 bases in between. CDR3 length: 14 residues. The germline V gene encodes CDR1 DFQATT and CDR2 SNEGSKA (reference sequence). CDR3 in DNA: TGCAGTGCCTACCACGGGGGTGCGGTCGGGGAGCTGTTTTTT. Its protein product is CSAYHGGAVGELFF.

This clonotype was seen once. The rearrangement joins TRBV7-9 to TRBJ2-2, with D possibly being TRBD1 (5 bases). The ends were cut back, 5 bases at V and 2 bases at J, with 15 bases in the middle. Germline loops: CDR1 SEHNR, CDR2 FQNEAQ (reference sequence). CDR3 size: 16 residues. The DNA of the CDR3 is TGTGCCAGCAGCCGCCCCCCGACAGTTAACACCGGGGAGCTGTTTTTT. It encodes CASSRPPTVNTGELFF.

The chain is built from TRBV3-1 and TRBJ1-2; D gene uncertain. The V and J ends lost 3 bases and 4 bases respectively, with 6 bases between them. Germline values: CDR1 LGHDT, CDR2 YNNKEL (reference sequence). CDR3 length equals 12 residues. The CDR3 region is CASSQGGYGYTF. The CDR3 DNA reads TGTGCCAGCAGCCAGGGAGGCTATGGCTACACCTTC.

The chain employs TRBV20-1 and TRBJ2-5, with 13 bases identical to TRBD2. The V gene end was trimmed by 6 bases and the J gene end by 4 bases; junction bases not matched to a gene: 5. The CDR3 length is 14 residues. Germline V gene lookup returns CDR1 DFQATT and CDR2 SNEGSKA (reference sequence). The CDR3 sequence is CSAVGLAGAETQYF. DNA for the CDR3: TGCAGTGCCGTCGGACTAGCGGGAGCAGAGACCCAGTACTTC.

This chain uses TRBV12-3 or TRBV12-4 with TRBJ1-2; the match to TRBD1 covers 11 bases. V was clipped by 1 base and J by 5 bases; unmatched bases: 3. This CDR3 has 15 amino acids. CDR3 in amino acids: CASSLVGTGGYGYTF. The DNA for the CDR3 is TGTGCCAGCAGTTTAGTTGGGACAGGGGGATATGGCTACACCTTC.

The chain carries TRBV11-2 and TRBJ1-6, with a weak D call TRBD1 (6 bases). The V end lost 2 bases, the J end lost 7 bases, and 12 bases lay between the germline ends. The CDR3 runs 15 residues. Germline assignment: CDR1 SGHAT and CDR2 FQNNGV. The CDR3 DNA sequence: TGTGCCAGCAGCTTAAAGGACAGAAAAAATTCACCCCTCCACTTT. Protein sequence: CASSLKDRKNSPLHF. Filled out from reference TRBV11-2 and TRBJ1-6, the complete variable domain reads EAGVAQSPRYKIIEKRQSVAFWCNPISGHATLYWYQQILGQGPKLLIQFQNNGVVDDSQLPKDRFSAERLKGVDSTLKIQPAKLEDSAVYLCASSLKDRKNSPLHFGNGTRLTVT.

This clonotype was detected only once. The chain employs TRBV5-6 and TRBJ1-5; TRBD1 matches at 9 bases. CDR1 is SGHDT, CDR2 YYEEEE, per germline. The CDR3 extends over 13 amino acids. Germline trimming cut 5 bases from V and 6 bases from J; bases unmatched to any gene: 3. The CDR3 DNA is TGTGCCAGCAGTCGGGACAGGGCTCAGCCCCAGCATTTT. It is translated as CASSRDRAQPQHF.

The rearrangement links TRBV2 to TRBJ2-5, with D hard to call. Trimming cost V 4 bases and J 1 base, with 4 bases left between them. Per the germline V gene, CDR1 is SNHLY and CDR2 is FYNNEI. The CDR3 has 12 residues. CDR3 sequence reads: CASSARQETQYF. In DNA form, the CDR3 reads TGTGCCAGCAGTGCACGCCAAGAGACCCAGTACTTC.

V is TRBV29-1 and J is TRBJ2-2, with TRBD1 matching 9 bases. The CDR3 length is 13 residues. Germline CDR1 and CDR2: SQVTM and ANQGSEA. The V gene end was trimmed by 6 bases and the J gene end by 5 bases; junction bases not matched to a gene: 4. CDR3 protein: CSVDRGWTGELFF. CDR3 DNA: TGCAGCGTGGACAGGGGTTGGACCGGGGAGCTGTTTTTT.

This clonotype was seen a few times. This CDR3 is CASSLAQGYGYTF. In nucleotides, the CDR3 is TGTGCCAGCAGCTTAGCCCAGGGCTATGGCTACACCTTC. This chain connects TRBV7-2 to TRBJ1-2; a weak D match, TRBD1 (5 bases). The germline V gene encodes CDR1 SGHTA and CDR2 FQGNSA. This CDR3 has 13 amino acids. V lost 0 bases and J 4 bases, leaving 6 bases between the germline ends.

CDR3 bases: TGTGCCTGGAGTCTGAGGACAGGCGGCTTGGTGAACACTGAAGCTTTCTTT. Translating it yields CAWSLRTGGLVNTEAFF. J is TRBJ1-1 and V is TRBV30; 7 bases match TRBD1. The CDR3 runs to 17 residues. The V gene end was trimmed by 2 bases and the J gene end by 0 bases; junction bases not matched to a gene: 12. Germline CDR1 reads GTSNPN; CDR2 reads SVGIG (reference sequence). Full variable domain (outside the CDR3, taken from reference TRBV30 and TRBJ1-1): SQTIHQWPATLVQPVGSPLSLECTVEGTSNPNLYWYRQAAGRGLQLLFYSVGIGQISSEVPQNLSASRPQDRQFILSSKKLLLSDSGFYLCAWSLRTGGLVNTEAFFGQGTRLTVV.